The present T cell receptor beta chain was sequenced within a study of T cell responses to AZD1222 COVID-19 vaccine. Study findings and constraints: The donor cohort was predominantly white British with a female majority, and clonal diversity may have been underestimated. Sampled repertoires all dated from after the peak T cell response.

TCRdb's table, derived via immunoSEQ multiplex PCR, lists solely in-frame clones and lacks some. This sample has tens of thousands of clones, with 90% found just once. Samples with a second dose at about 4 or about 12 weeks were pooled together. The CDR3 has 14 amino acids. Germline V gene lookup returns CDR1 SGHRS and CDR2 YFSETQ. Trimming took off 4 bases at V and 6 bases at J, with 17 bases between the two ends. As regards this clone: Antigen unknown.

This TCR came from an adult who received the AZD1222 COVID-19 vaccine. The specimen comprised peripheral blood, sampled 28 days after the second AZD1222 dose. The chain combines TRBV5-1 with TRBJ2-7; D is perhaps TRBD2 (6 bases). The CDR3 DNA reads as TGCGCCAGCAGCGTGATCAAAGGGACTGGCGAGCAGTACTTC. This codes for CASSVIKGTGEQYF. The whole variable domain, remainder taken from reference TRBV5-1 and TRBJ2-7, is KAGVTQTPRYLIKTRGQQVTLSCSPISGHRSVSWYQQTPGQGLQFLFEYFSETQRNKGNFPGRFSGRQFSNSRSEMNVSTLELGDSALYLCASSVIKGTGEQYFGPGTRLTVT.